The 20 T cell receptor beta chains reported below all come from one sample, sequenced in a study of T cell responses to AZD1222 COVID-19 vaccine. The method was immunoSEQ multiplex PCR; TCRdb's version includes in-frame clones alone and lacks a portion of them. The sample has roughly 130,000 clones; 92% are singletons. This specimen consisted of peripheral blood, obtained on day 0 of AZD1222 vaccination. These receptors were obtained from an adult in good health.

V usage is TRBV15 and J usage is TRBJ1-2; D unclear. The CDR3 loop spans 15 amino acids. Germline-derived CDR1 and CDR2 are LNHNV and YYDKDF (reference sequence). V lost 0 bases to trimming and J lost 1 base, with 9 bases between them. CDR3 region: CATSRDRGHNYGYTF. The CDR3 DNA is TGTGCCACCAGCAGAGATCGCGGGCATAACTATGGCTACACCTTC.

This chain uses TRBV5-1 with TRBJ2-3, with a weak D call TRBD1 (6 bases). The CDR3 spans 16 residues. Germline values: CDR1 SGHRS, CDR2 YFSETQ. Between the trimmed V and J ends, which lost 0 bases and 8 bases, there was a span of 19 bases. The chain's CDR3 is CASSLGVRDTTLTQYF. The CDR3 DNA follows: TGCGCCAGCAGCTTGGGGGTCCGGGACACCACCCTTACGCAGTATTTT.

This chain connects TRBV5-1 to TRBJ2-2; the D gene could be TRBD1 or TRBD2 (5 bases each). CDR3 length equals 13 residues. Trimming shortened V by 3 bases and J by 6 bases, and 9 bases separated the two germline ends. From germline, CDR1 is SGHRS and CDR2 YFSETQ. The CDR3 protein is CASSWDQAGELFF. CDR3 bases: TGCGCCAGCAGCTGGGACCAGGCCGGGGAGCTGTTTTTT.

This CDR3 reads CAWSMSGEGGELFF. For the CDR3, the DNA is TGTGCCTGGAGTATGTCGGGAGAAGGCGGGGAGCTGTTTTTT. V gene TRBV30 combines with J gene TRBJ2-2, with D perhaps TRBD2 (6 bases). The germline gives CDR1 GTSNPN, CDR2 SVGIG (reference sequence). This CDR3 has 14 amino acids. V lost 2 bases, J lost 7 bases, and 14 bases lay in between.

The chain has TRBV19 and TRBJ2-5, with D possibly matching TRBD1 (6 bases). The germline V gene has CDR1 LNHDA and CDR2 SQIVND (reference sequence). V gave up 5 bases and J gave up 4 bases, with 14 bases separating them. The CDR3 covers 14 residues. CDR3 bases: TGTGCCAGTAGTCCCGTGGGGGCGGGAGAGACCCAGTACTTC. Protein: CASSPVGAGETQYF.

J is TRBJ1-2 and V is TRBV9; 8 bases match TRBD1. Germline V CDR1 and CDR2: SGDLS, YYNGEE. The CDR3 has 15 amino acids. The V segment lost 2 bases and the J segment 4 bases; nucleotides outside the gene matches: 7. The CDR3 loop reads CASSVFGQGLYGYTF. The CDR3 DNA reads TGTGCCAGCAGCGTCTTCGGACAGGGTCTCTATGGCTACACCTTC.

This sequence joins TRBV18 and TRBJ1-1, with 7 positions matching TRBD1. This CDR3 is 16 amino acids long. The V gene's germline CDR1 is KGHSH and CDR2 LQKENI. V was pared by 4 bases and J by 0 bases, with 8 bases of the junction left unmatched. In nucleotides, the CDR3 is TGTGCCAGCTCACTTACAGCGGGACAGATGAACACTGAAGCTTTCTTT. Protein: CASSLTAGQMNTEAFF.

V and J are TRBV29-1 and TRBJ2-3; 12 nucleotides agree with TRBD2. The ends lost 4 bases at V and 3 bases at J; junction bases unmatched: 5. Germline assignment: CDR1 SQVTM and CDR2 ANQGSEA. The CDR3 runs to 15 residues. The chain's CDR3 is CSVGILAGGTDTQYF. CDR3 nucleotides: TGCAGCGTTGGGATCCTAGCGGGAGGGACAGATACGCAGTATTTT.

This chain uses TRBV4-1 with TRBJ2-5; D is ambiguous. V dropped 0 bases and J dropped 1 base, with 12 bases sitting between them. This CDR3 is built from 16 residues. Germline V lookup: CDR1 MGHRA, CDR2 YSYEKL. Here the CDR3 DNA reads TGCGCCAGCAGCCAAGATCGTACGGAACTCCAAGAGACCCAGTACTTC. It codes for CASSQDRTELQETQYF.

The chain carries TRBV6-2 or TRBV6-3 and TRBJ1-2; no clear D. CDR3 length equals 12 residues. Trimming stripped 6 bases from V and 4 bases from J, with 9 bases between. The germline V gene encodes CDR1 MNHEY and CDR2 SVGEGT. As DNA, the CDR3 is TGTGCCAGCAGCCCCCCTGGCTATGGCTACACCTTC. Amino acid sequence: CASSPPGYGYTF.

CDR3 loop: CASSYSVGRGYYGYTF. Here the CDR3 DNA reads TGTGCCAGCAGTTACTCAGTCGGGCGTGGCTACTATGGCTACACCTTC. The chain carries TRBV6-5 and TRBJ1-2; D is unclear. Trimming removed 0 bases at V and 3 bases at J, with 14 bases between. CDR3 length: 16 residues. Germline V gives CDR1 MNHEY, CDR2 SVGAGI.

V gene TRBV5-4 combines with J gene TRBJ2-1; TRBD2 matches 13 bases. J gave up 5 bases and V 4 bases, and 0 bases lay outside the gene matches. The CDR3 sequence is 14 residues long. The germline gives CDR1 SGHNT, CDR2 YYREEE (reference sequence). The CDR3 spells CASSGTSGNNEQFF. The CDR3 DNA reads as TGTGCCAGCAGCGGGACTAGCGGGAACAATGAGCAGTTCTTC. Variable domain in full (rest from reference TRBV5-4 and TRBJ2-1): ETGVTQSPTHLIKTRGQQVTLRCSSQSGHNTVSWYQQALGQGPQFIFQYYREEENGRGNFPPRFSGLQFPNYSSELNVNALELDDSALYLCASSGTSGNNEQFFGPGTRLTVL.

CDR3 in amino acids: CASSPVDYEAFF. In DNA, the CDR3 is TGTGCCAGCAGCCCCGTCGATTATGAAGCTTTCTTT. The chain has TRBV7-9 and TRBJ1-1; D gene uncertain. Germline assignment: CDR1 SEHNR and CDR2 FQNEAQ (reference sequence). This CDR3 has 12 residues. V lost 5 bases, J lost 7 bases, and 11 bases lay in between.

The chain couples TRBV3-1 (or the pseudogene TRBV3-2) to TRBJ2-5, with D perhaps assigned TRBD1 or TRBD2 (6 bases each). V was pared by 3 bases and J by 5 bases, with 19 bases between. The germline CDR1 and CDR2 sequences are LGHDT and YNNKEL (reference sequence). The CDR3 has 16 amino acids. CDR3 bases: TGTGCCAGCAGCCACGGAGGGGGGATGAAGGAGGAGACCCAGTACTTC. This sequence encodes CASSHGGGMKEETQYF.

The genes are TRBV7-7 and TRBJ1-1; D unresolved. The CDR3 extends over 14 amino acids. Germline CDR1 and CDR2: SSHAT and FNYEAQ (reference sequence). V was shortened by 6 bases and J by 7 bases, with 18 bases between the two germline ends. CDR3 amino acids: CASSSLGSQDEAFF. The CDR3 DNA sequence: TGTGCCAGCAGTTCCTTGGGCAGCCAGGATGAAGCTTTCTTT.

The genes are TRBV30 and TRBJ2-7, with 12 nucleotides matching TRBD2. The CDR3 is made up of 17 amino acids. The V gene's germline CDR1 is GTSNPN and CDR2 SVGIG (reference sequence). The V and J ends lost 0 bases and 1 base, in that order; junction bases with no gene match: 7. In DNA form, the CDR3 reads TGTGCCTGGAGTGTACGGTCTAGCGGGAGGGTTTCCTACGAGCAGTACTTC. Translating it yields CAWSVRSSGRVSYEQYF.

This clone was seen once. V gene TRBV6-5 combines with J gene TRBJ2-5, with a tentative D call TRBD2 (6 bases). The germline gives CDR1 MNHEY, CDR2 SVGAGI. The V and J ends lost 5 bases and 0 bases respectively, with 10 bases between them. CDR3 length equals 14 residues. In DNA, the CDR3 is TGTGCCAGCAGTCACGGGAGAAACCAAGAGACCCAGTACTTC. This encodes CASSHGRNQETQYF.

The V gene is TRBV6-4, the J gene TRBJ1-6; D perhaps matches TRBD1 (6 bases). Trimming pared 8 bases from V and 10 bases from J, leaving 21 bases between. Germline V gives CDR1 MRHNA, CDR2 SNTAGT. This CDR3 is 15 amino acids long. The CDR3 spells CASRTEDTGLSPLHF. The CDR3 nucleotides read TGTGCCAGCCGAACAGAAGATACAGGGCTCTCACCCCTCCACTTT.

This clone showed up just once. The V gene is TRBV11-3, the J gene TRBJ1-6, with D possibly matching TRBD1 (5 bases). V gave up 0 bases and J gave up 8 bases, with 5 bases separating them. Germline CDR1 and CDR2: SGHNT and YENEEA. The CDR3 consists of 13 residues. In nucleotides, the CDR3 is TGTGCCAGCAGCTTAGAACAGGATTCACCCCTCCACTTT. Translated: CASSLEQDSPLHF.

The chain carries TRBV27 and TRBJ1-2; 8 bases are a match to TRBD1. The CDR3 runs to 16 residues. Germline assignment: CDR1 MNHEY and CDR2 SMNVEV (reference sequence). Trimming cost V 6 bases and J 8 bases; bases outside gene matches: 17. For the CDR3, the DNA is TGTGCCAGCAGAGTGACAGGGGCCCCACTGAATGTAGGCTACACCTTC. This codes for CASRVTGAPLNVGYTF.